This T cell receptor beta chain appears in the sequencing data of a study of CD8 T cells in ankylosing spondylitis. Per germline, CDR1 SGHRS and CDR2 YFSETQ. The CDR3 loop spans 17 amino acids. The V segment lost 4 bases and the J segment 3 bases; nucleotides outside the gene matches: 13. Each TCR beta library was made by quantitative 5'-RACE that incorporated molecular barcodes. One entry per CDR3 protein results from TCRdb running MiXCR on the 5' RACE reads. The sample has some 400,000 distinct CDR3 sequences; approximately 20% are singletons. Study conclusions and caveats: Significant enrichment of disease-linked clones was reportedly seen in matched ankylosing spondylitis synovial fluid. Ankylosing spondylitis blood appeared to carry a characteristic TCR beta motif of roughly 8 highly homologous variants. Some of the motif variants had earlier been found in reactive arthritis patients' fluid and blood.

Details on this clonotype: Its antigen is not identified.

The receptor's source is a male donor with ankylosing spondylitis. Material for sequencing was blood, either unsorted or a sorted T cell fraction (not recorded which). This chain connects TRBV5-1 to TRBJ2-1; 7 nucleotides match TRBD2. The CDR3 is CASSMTTSPSDYNEQFF. CDR3 DNA sequence: TGCGCCAGCAGCATGACGACTAGCCCGTCGGACTACAATGAGCAGTTCTTC.